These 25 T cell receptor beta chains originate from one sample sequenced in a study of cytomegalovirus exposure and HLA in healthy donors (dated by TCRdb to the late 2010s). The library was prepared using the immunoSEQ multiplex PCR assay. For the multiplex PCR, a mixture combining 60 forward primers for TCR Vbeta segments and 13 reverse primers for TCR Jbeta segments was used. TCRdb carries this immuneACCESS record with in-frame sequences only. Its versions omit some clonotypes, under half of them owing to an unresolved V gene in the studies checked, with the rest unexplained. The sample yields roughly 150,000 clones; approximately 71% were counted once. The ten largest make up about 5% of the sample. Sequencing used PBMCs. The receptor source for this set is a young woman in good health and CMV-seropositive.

CDR3 DNA sequence: TGTGCCAGCAGCGTAGGGACATCTTCGGCTTTGAATGAGCAGTTCTTC. As protein: CASSVGTSSALNEQFF. The genes are TRBV9 and TRBJ2-1; D perhaps matches TRBD1 (5 bases). Trimming took 0 bases from V and 7 from J, leaving 17 bases between them. Per germline, CDR1 SGDLS and CDR2 YYNGEE. This CDR3 is 16 amino acids long.

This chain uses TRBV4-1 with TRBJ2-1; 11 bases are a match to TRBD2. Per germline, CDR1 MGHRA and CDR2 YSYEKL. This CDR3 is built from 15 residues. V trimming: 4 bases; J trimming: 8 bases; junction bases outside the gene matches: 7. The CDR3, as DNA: TGCGCCAGCAGCCTTACTAGCGGGGGCCGCGATGAGCAGTTCTTC. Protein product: CASSLTSGGRDEQFF.

The CDR3: CASSIQGEYGYTF. The CDR3, as DNA: TGTGCCAGTAGTATACAGGGCGAGTATGGCTACACCTTC. This chain joins TRBV19 and TRBJ1-2; weak D call: TRBD1 (5 bases). The CDR3 loop spans 13 amino acids. Germline V gene data show CDR1 as LNHDA and CDR2 as SQIVND (reference sequence). Trimming stripped 2 bases from V and 5 bases from J, with 9 bases between. Looking up the rest from reference TRBV19 and TRBJ1-2 gives the full variable domain: DGGITQSPKYLFRKEGQNVTLSCEQNLNHDAMYWYRQDPGQGLRLIYYSQIVNDFQKGDIAEGYSVSREKKESFPLTVTSAQKNPTAFYLCASSIQGEYGYTFGSGTRLTVV.

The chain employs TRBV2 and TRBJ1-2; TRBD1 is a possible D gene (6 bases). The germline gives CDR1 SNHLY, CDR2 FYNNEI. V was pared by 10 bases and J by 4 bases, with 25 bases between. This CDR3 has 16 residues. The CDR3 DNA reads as TGTGCCATACAGGGTCCACCCTCCCAGTGGAGCTATGGCTACACCTTC. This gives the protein CAIQGPPSQWSYGYTF.

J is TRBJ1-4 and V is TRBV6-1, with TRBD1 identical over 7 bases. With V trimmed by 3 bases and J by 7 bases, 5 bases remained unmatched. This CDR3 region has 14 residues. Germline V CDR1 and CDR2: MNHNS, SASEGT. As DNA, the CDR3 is TGTGCCAGCAGTGACGGACAGGCCGGTGAAAAACTGTTTTTT. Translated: CASSDGQAGEKLFF.

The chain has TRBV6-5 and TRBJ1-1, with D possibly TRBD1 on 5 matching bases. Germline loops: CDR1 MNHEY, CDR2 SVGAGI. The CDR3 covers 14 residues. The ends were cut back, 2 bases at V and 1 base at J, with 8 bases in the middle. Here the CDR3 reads CASSYRGGNTEAFF. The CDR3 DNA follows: TGTGCCAGCAGTTACAGGGGTGGGAACACTGAAGCTTTCTTT.

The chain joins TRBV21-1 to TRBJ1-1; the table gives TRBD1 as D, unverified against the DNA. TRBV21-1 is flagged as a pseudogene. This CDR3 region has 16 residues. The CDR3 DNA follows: TGTGCCAGCAGCACCCACAGGGGTGGGATCGACACTGAAGCTTTCTTT. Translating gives CASSTHRGGIDTEAFF.

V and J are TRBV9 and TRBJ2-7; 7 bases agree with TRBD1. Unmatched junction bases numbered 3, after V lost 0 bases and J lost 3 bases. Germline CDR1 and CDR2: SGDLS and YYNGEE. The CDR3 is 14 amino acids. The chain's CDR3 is CASSVGDSFYEQYF. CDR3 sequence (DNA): TGTGCCAGCAGCGTAGGGGACAGCTTCTACGAGCAGTACTTC.

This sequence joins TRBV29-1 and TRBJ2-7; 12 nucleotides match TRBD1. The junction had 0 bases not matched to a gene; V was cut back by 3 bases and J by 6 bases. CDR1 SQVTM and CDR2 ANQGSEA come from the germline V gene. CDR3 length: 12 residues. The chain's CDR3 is CSVEGQGAEQYF. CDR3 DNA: TGCAGCGTTGAGGGACAGGGGGCCGAGCAGTACTTC.

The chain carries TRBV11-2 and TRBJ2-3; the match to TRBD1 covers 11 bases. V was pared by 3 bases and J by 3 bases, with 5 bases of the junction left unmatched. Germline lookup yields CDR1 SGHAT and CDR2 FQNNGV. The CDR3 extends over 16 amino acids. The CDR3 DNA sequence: TGTGCCAGCAGCTTGCTAGGACAGGGGGCAACAGATACGCAGTATTTT. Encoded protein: CASSLLGQGATDTQYF.

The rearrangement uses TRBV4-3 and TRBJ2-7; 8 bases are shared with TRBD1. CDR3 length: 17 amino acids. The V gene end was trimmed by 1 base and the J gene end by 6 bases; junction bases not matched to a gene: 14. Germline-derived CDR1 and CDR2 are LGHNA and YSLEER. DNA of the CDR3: TGCGCCAGCAGCCAAGGGCTACCCGGGACAGGAGCGTCCGAGCAGTACTTC. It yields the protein CASSQGLPGTGASEQYF.

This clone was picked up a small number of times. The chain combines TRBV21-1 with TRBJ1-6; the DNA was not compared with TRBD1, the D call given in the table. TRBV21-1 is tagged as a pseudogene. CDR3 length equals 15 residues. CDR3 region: CASSKETHNNSPLHF. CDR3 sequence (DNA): TGTGCCAGCAGCAAAGAGACACATAATAATTCACCCCTCCACTTT.

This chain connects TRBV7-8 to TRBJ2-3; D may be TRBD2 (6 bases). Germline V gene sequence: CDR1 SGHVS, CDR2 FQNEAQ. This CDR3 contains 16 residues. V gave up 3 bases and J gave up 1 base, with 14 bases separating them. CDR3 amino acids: CASSFSGTLGTDTQYF. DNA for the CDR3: TGTGCCAGCAGCTTTAGCGGAACTCTGGGCACAGATACGCAGTATTTT.

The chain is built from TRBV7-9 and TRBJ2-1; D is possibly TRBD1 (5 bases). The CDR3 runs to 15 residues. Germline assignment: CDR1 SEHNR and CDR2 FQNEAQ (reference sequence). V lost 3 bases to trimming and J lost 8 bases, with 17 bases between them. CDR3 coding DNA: TGTGCCAGCAGCTTGGTCCAGGGTGGGTTGGATGAGCAGTTCTTC. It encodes CASSLVQGGLDEQFF.

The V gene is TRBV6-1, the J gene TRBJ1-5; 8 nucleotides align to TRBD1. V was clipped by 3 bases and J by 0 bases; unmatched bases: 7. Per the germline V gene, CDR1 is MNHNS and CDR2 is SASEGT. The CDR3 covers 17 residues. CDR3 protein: CASSEGRDRYSNQPQHF. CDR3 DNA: TGTGCCAGCAGTGAGGGCCGGGACAGGTATAGCAATCAGCCCCAGCATTTT.

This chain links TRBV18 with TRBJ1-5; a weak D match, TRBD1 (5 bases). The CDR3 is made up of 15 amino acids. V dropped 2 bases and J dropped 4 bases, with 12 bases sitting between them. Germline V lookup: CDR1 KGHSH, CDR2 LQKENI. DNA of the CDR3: TGTGCCAGCTCACCAATGTCAGGACATAATCAGCCCCAGCATTTT. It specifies CASSPMSGHNQPQHF.

CDR3 in DNA: TGCGCCAGCAGCTTGGAACACCCGTCCTACAATGAGCAGTTCTTC. Protein: CASSLEHPSYNEQFF. The chain couples TRBV5-1 to TRBJ2-1, with D hard to call. CDR1 and CDR2 from the germline V gene are SGHRS and YFSETQ. CDR3 size: 15 residues. Trimming cost V 0 bases and J 1 base, with 8 bases left between them.

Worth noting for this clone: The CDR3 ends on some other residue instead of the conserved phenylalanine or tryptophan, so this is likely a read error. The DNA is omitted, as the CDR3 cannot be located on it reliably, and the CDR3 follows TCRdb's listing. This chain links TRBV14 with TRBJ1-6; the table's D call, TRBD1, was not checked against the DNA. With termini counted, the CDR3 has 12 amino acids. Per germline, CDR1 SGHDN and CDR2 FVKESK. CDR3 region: CASSSFHRGGRP.

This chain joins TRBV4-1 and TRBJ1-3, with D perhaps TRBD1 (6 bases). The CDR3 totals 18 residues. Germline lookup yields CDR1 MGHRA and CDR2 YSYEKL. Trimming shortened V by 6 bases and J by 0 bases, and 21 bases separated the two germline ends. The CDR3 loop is CASSSTGQTISSGNTIYF. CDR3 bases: TGCGCCAGCAGTTCAACCGGACAGACGATTAGCTCTGGAAACACCATATATTTT.

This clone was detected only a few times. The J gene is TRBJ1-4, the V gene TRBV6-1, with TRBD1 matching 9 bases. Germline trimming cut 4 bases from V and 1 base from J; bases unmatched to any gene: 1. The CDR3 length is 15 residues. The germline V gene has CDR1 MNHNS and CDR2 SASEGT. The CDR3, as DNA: TGTGCCAGCAGTGTGACAGGGGGAACTAATGAAAAACTGTTTTTT. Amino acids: CASSVTGGTNEKLFF.

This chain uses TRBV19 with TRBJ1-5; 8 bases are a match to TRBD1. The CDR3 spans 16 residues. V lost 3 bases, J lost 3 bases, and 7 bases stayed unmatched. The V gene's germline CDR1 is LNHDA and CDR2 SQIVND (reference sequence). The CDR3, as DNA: TGTGCCAGTAGTATTGCAGGGGGCCGCATCAATCAGCCCCAGCATTTT. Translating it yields CASSIAGGRINQPQHF.

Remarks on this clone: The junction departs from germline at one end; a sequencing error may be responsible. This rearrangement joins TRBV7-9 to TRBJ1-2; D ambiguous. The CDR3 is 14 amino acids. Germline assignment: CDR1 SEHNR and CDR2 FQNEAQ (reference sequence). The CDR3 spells CSSSFGGGLGGYTF. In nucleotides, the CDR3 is TGTTCCAGCAGCTTCGGCGGCGGCCTTGGTGGCTACACCTTC.

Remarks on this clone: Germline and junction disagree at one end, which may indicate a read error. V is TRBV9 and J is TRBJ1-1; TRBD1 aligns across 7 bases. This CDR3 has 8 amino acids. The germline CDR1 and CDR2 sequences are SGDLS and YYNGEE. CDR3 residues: CASERGHF. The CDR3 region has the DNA TGTGCCAGCGAGAGGGGGCACTTT.

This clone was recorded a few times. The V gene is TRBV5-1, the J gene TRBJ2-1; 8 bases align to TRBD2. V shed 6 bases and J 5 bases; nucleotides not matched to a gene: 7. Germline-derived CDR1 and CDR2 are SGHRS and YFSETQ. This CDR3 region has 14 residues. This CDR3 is CASNNGGGNNEQFF. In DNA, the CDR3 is TGCGCCAGCAACAACGGGGGGGGTAACAATGAGCAGTTCTTC.

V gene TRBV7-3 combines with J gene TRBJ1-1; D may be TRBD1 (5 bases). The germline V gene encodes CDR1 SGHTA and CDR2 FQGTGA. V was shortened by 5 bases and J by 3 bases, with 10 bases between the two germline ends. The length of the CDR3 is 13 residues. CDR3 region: CASSTTVYTEAFF. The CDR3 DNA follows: TGTGCCAGCAGCACGACAGTTTACACTGAAGCTTTCTTT.